The 20 T cell receptor beta chains presented below share a single source sample, sequenced in a study of tissue T cells after allogeneic stem cell transplantation. TCRdb's table, derived via immunoSEQ multiplex PCR, lists solely in-frame clones and lacks some. Of just under 7,500 clones listed, about two thirds were seen once; the top ten hold about 0.73%. Input material: blood. The receptors were gathered from a female BALB/c mouse in good health. Strain MHC haplotype: H2-d.

A word on this clone: Each gene name is a mouse one. The CDR3 extends 1 residue past the end of the read, so its final part is completed from the germline J gene. This chain links TRBV13-2 with TRBJ2-7; 11 bases are shared with TRBD2. The CDR3 is 14 residues long. Unmatched junction bases numbered 3, after V lost 2 bases and J lost 5 bases. CDR1 NNHNN and CDR2 SYGAGS come from the germline V gene (reference sequence). CDR3 amino acids: CASGEGTGGDEQYF. CDR3 DNA, as far as it was read: TGTGCCAGCGGTGAAGGGACTGGGGGAGATGAACAGTAC.

On this clone: Mouse gene names apply. The DNA read from the CDR3 is TGTGGTGCTAGGACAGGCACAGAAGTCTTC. Protein product: CGARTGTEVF. The full CDR3 protein reads CGARTGTEVFF. The rearrangement uses TRBV20 and TRBJ1-1; D may be TRBD1 (5 bases). Read sequence stops 1 residue before the CDR3 end, and the germline J gene provides the missing end. V was trimmed by 2 bases and J by 4 bases, leaving 5 bases between them. The CDR3 sequence is 11 residues long. Germline loops: CDR1 GFQATS, CDR2 STVNSAI.

In regard to this clone: Gene names denote mouse genes. The read ends 1 residue before the CDR3 terminus; that terminus is restored from the germline J gene. The chain has TRBV19 and TRBJ2-5, with D perhaps matching TRBD1 (6 bases). Trimming took 4 bases from V and 4 from J, leaving 10 bases between them. CDR1 is FNHDT and CDR2 is SITEND in the germline V gene (reference sequence). This CDR3 has 13 residues. Incomplete CDR3 DNA: TGTGCCAGCAGTGCCCGGGACAAAGACACCCAGTAC. Translation: CASSARDKDTQY. The whole CDR3 region reads CASSARDKDTQYF.

Only a few counts were recorded for this clone. Germline and genes here are mouse. The read ends 1 residue shy of where the CDR3 ends; the end is completed using the germline J gene. The chain links TRBV13-2 to TRBJ2-2, with D possibly matching TRBD2 (6 bases). The CDR3 loop spans 14 amino acids. CDR1 NNHNN and CDR2 SYGAGS come from the germline V gene (reference sequence). Trimming cost V 1 base and J 2 bases, with 6 bases left between them. The covered CDR3 bases are TGTGCCAGCGGTGATTGGGGGAACACCGGGCAGCTCTAC. Translation: CASGDWGNTGQLY. The complete CDR3 reads CASGDWGNTGQLYF.

This clone showed up just once. The genes are named according to mouse. The observed sequence ends 1 residue before the CDR3 terminus, with the missing tail filled in from the germline J gene. The genes are TRBV4 and TRBJ2-1; 8 bases match TRBD1. The CDR3 runs 15 residues. J was trimmed by 4 bases and V by 4 bases; bases with no gene match: 6. Looked up from germline, CDR1 is LGHDT and CDR2 is YNNKQL (reference sequence). The CDR3 here is CASSSSRGRYAEQFF. Partial CDR3 DNA: TGTGCCAGCAGCTCCTCCAGGGGGCGGTATGCTGAGCAGTTC.

This clone was counted only a few times. Here the gene names and germline are mouse. With the read ending 1 residue before the CDR3 end, the germline J gene is used to fill in that end. This chain connects TRBV31 to TRBJ2-7; no definite D call. The germline V gene encodes CDR1 GKSSPN and CDR2 SITVG. Trimming took off 0 bases at V and 0 bases at J, with 6 bases between the two ends. CDR3 length: 13 residues. Here the CDR3 reads CAWSLGFSYEQYF. The CDR3 DNA, read in part, is TGTGCCTGGAGTCTGGGGTTCTCCTATGAACAGTAC.

On this clone: Gene names denote mouse genes. The read falls 1 residue short of the CDR3 end, and the missing part is taken from the germline J gene. The rearrangement uses TRBV4 and TRBJ1-1, with D perhaps TRBD1 (5 bases). Trimming shortened V by 5 bases and J by 0 bases, and 10 bases separated the two germline ends. This CDR3 is 14 amino acids long. The germline CDR1 and CDR2 sequences are LGHDT and YNNKQL (reference sequence). The CDR3 here is CASSRGGSNTEVFF. The covered CDR3 bases are TGTGCCAGCAGCAGGGGCGGCTCAAACACAGAAGTCTTC.

About this clone itself: Genes and germline are mouse. Sequencing ends 1 residue short of the CDR3 end; the germline J gene provides the rest. The J gene is TRBJ2-5, the V gene TRBV19; 9 nucleotides match TRBD1. The junction had 6 bases not matched to a gene; V was cut back by 4 bases and J by 3 bases. The V gene's germline CDR1 is FNHDT and CDR2 SITEND (reference sequence). This CDR3 region has 15 residues. Here the CDR3 reads CASSVFDRGQDTQYF. The CDR3 bases that were read are TGTGCCAGCAGTGTCTTCGACAGGGGGCAAGACACCCAGTAC.

Notes on this clone: Germline and genes here are mouse. The CDR3 is cut off 1 residue early in the read; its end comes from the germline J gene. V is TRBV1 and J is TRBJ2-7; possibly TRBD1 for D (6 bases). Germline lookup yields CDR1 NSQYPW and CDR2 LRSPGD (reference sequence). Trimming shortened V by 2 bases and J by 0 bases, and 11 bases separated the two germline ends. The CDR3 totals 15 residues. The CDR3 DNA, read in part, is TGCACCTGCAGTGCACCGGGACAAAGCTCCTATGAACAGTAC. Amino acids: CTCSAPGQSSYEQY. The complete CDR3 sequence is CTCSAPGQSSYEQYF.

Of note for this clone: The gene symbols are mouse symbols. The read terminates 1 residue before the CDR3 end, so the remaining end is supplied by the germline J gene. The chain carries TRBV5 and TRBJ1-4; D might be TRBD1 (5 bases). This CDR3 spans 15 amino acids. V lost 1 base to trimming and J lost 3 bases, with 9 bases between them. The V gene's germline CDR1 is LGHNA and CDR2 YNLKQL (reference sequence). This CDR3 is CASSQGDRPNERLFF. The CDR3 DNA, read in part, is TGTGCCAGCAGCCAAGGAGACAGACCCAACGAAAGATTATTT.

Details on this clone: Germline and genes here are mouse. With the read ending 1 residue before the CDR3 end, the germline J gene is used to fill in that end. V is TRBV5 and J is TRBJ2-7, with 8 bases that match TRBD2. The CDR3 spans 14 residues. Losses at the gene ends were 0 bases for V and 6 bases for J; bases not matched to a gene: 4. Germline V lookup: CDR1 LGHNA, CDR2 YNLKQL (reference sequence). The CDR3 sequence: CASSQDAWGAEQYF. The CDR3 bases that were read are TGTGCCAGCAGCCAAGATGCCTGGGGGGCTGAACAGTAC.

Points on this clone: Any gene name here is a mouse gene name. The CDR3 goes on 1 residue after the read ends, and that part is filled in from the germline J gene. The chain joins TRBV4 to TRBJ2-5; TRBD2 matches at 10 bases. J lost 3 bases, V lost 5 bases, and 5 bases had no gene match. CDR3 length: 15 amino acids. In germline, CDR1 is LGHDT, CDR2 YNNKQL (reference sequence). The DNA read from the CDR3 is TGTGCCAGCAGCCTAACTGGGGGGGGTCAAGACACCCAGTAC. It yields the protein CASSLTGGGQDTQY. The CDR3 in full is CASSLTGGGQDTQYF.

Note on this clone: Gene names are the mouse ones. The read terminates 1 residue ahead of where the CDR3 ends, so the germline J gene completes it. The chain combines TRBV5 with TRBJ1-1; D might be TRBD1 (5 bases). Germline loops: CDR1 LGHNA, CDR2 YNLKQL (reference sequence). Trimming pared 1 base from V and 0 bases from J, leaving 6 bases between. CDR3 size: 14 residues. The CDR3 bases that were read are TGTGCCAGCAGCCAAGGAGGGGCAAACACAGAAGTCTTC. Translated, it gives CASSQGGANTEVF. The complete CDR3 sequence is CASSQGGANTEVFF.

As regards this clone: Gene names and germline match the mouse. Here the CDR3 reads CASSRLGGGAEQFF. CDR3 DNA (partial): TGTGCCAGCAGCCGACTGGGGGGTGGGGCTGAGCAGTTC. The chain links TRBV4 to TRBJ2-1, with 10 bases lining up with TRBD2. The read ends 1 residue early relative to the CDR3; the germline J gene fills the gap. The CDR3 is made up of 14 amino acids. J lost 7 bases, V lost 5 bases, and 5 bases had no gene match. Germline CDR1 and CDR2: LGHDT and YNNKQL (reference sequence).

A remark on this clone: The gene names given are mouse names. The covered CDR3 bases are TGTGCCAGCAGTATCTGGGGGAACTATGCTGAGCAGTTC. It encodes CASSIWGNYAEQF. The CDR3 in its entirety is CASSIWGNYAEQFF. The genes are TRBV19 and TRBJ2-1; 7 bases map to TRBD2. Sequencing ends 1 residue short of the CDR3 end; the germline J gene provides the rest. The V gene end was trimmed by 2 bases and the J gene end by 1 base; junction bases not matched to a gene: 0. The CDR3 sequence is 14 residues long. The germline CDR1 and CDR2 sequences are FNHDT and SITEND (reference sequence).

This clone was counted only a few times. Mouse gene names apply. Read data end 1 residue before the CDR3 end; the end is taken from the germline J gene. The rearrangement links TRBV14 to TRBJ1-4, with TRBD1 identical over 7 bases. From germline, CDR1 is SGHDT and CDR2 FRDEAV. V dropped 7 bases and J dropped 2; count of bases not matched to a gene: 5. This CDR3 is 14 amino acids long. The chain's CDR3 is CASLNRGSNERLFF. The sequenced part of the CDR3 DNA is TGTGCCAGCCTAAACAGGGGCTCCAACGAAAGATTATTT.

With regard to this clone: Germline and genes here are mouse. The read ends 1 residue early relative to the CDR3; the germline J gene fills the gap. The chain joins TRBV20 to TRBJ2-7; 8 positions match TRBD2. Losses at the gene ends were 2 bases for V and 6 bases for J; bases not matched to a gene: 6. The CDR3 covers 13 residues. Germline V lookup: CDR1 GFQATS, CDR2 STVNSAI. The CDR3 sequence is CGARRGGASEQYF. The sequenced CDR3 bases are TGTGGTGCTAGGCGGGGGGGGGCTTCTGAACAGTAC.

The sample holds one count of this clone. Any gene name here is a mouse gene name. The read halts 1 residue ahead of the CDR3 end, with the missing end drawn from the germline J gene. The chain couples TRBV13-2 to TRBJ2-1; 10 nucleotides align to TRBD1. From germline, CDR1 is NNHNN and CDR2 SYGAGS (reference sequence). CDR3 size: 15 residues. V shed 3 bases, J shed 4 bases, and the junction held 4 bases outside the gene matches. The CDR3 loop reads CASGGGQGMYAEQFF. CDR3 bases read: TGTGCCAGCGGTGGGGGACAGGGGATGTATGCTGAGCAGTTC.

Only a few counts were recorded for this clone. Germline and genes: mouse. The read halts 1 residue ahead of the CDR3 end, with the missing end drawn from the germline J gene. The chain links TRBV19 to TRBJ1-3; TRBD1 is a possible D gene (6 bases). The germline CDR1 and CDR2 sequences are FNHDT and SITEND (reference sequence). V lost 4 bases, J lost 0 bases, and 11 bases lay in between. The CDR3 is 15 amino acids. CDR3 DNA, as far as it was read: TGTGCCAGCAGTCCCGGACAGAATTCTGGAAATACGCTCTAT. Protein sequence: CASSPGQNSGNTLY. The whole CDR3 region reads CASSPGQNSGNTLYF.

This clone has more than one count but fewer than ten. Gene labels here are mouse ones. The CDR3 goes on 1 residue after the read ends, and that part is filled in from the germline J gene. The chain uses TRBV20 and TRBJ2-1, with 11 bases matching TRBD1. The CDR3 is made up of 14 amino acids. J was trimmed by 4 bases and V by 2 bases; bases with no gene match: 1. Germline values: CDR1 GFQATS, CDR2 STVNSAI. The sequenced part of the CDR3 DNA is TGTGGTGCTAGGAGGGACAGGGGGTATGCTGAGCAGTTC. Protein sequence: CGARRDRGYAEQF. The full-length CDR3 reads as CGARRDRGYAEQFF.